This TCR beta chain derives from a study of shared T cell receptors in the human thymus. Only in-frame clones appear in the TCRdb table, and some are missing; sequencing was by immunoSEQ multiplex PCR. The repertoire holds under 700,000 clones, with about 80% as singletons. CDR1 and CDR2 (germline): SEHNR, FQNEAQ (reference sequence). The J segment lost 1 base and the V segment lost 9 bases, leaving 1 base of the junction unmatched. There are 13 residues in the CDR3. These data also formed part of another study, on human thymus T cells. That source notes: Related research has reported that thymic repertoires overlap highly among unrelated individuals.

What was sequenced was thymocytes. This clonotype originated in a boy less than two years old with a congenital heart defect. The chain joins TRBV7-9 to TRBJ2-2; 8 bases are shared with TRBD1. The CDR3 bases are TGTGCCAGAGGACAGGGGAACACCGGGGAGCTGTTTTTT. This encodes CARGQGNTGELFF.